These 21 T cell receptor beta chains came from one sample sequenced in a study of blood T cell repertoires in COVID-19. Profiling relied on immunoSEQ multiplex PCR, and the TCRdb table lists in-frame clones only, not all of them. Here the sample spans 200,000 to 250,000 clones, 86% being singletons. The sample taken for sequencing was PBMCs or T cells enriched from blood (not recorded which). The receptors come from a woman in her 50s who had recovered from COVID-19.

In this sample, this clone turned up once. V is TRBV11-3 and J is TRBJ2-5, with D perhaps TRBD1 (5 bases). Per germline, CDR1 SGHNT and CDR2 YENEEA. This CDR3 is 14 amino acids long. Deletions cut 3 bases from V and 1 base from J, with 9 bases between. DNA of the CDR3: TGTGCCAGCAGCTTGAGTAGGGGCCAAGAGACCCAGTACTTC. Protein: CASSLSRGQETQYF.

The gene calls are TRBV11-1 and TRBJ2-5; 8 positions agree with TRBD1. The CDR3 has 15 amino acids. Germline V gene data show CDR1 as SGHAT and CDR2 as FQDESV (reference sequence). Trimming removed 5 bases from V and 0 bases from J; junction bases left unmatched: 5. The CDR3 DNA follows: TGTGCCAGCAGCAGGGACAGGTCGAACCAAGAGACCCAGTACTTC. Its protein product is CASSRDRSNQETQYF.

The chain carries TRBV11-2 and TRBJ1-2; D uncertain. V dropped 0 bases and J dropped 8 bases, with 10 bases sitting between them. There are 13 residues in the CDR3. Germline V CDR1 and CDR2: SGHAT, FQNNGV. CDR3 residues: CASSLEVRGGYTF. As DNA, the CDR3 is TGTGCCAGCAGCTTAGAGGTGCGGGGAGGCTACACCTTC.

The rearrangement links TRBV27 to TRBJ2-3, with 10 bases that match TRBD1. From germline, CDR1 is MNHEY and CDR2 SMNVEV (reference sequence). The CDR3 is 15 amino acids. The V gene end was trimmed by 6 bases and the J gene end by 6 bases; junction bases not matched to a gene: 9. The CDR3 nucleotides read TGTGCCAGCAGCACTGGACAGGGGGTAAGGGATACGCAGTATTTT. It encodes CASSTGQGVRDTQYF.

This chain links TRBV7-2 with TRBJ2-5; possible D gene TRBD1, 6 bases. The V end was cut by 2 bases, the J end by 7 bases, with 29 bases between. The CDR3 runs 19 residues. In germline, CDR1 is SGHTA, CDR2 FQGNSA. CDR3 region: CASSLRFTLGRNLGGTQYF. The CDR3 region has the DNA TGTGCCAGCAGCTTAAGATTTACATTAGGTCGAAACTTAGGGGGGACCCAGTACTTC. The variable domain in full, completed from reference TRBV7-2 and TRBJ2-5, reads GAGVSQSPSNKVTEKGKDVELRCDPISGHTALYWYRQSLGQGLEFLIYFQGNSAPDKSGLPSDRFSAERTGGSVSTLTIQRTQQEDSAVYLCASSLRFTLGRNLGGTQYFGPGTRLLVL.

J is TRBJ1-1 and V is TRBV28, with 8 bases lining up with TRBD1. This CDR3 comprises 18 residues. V was pared by 4 bases and J by 0 bases, with 13 bases of the junction left unmatched. Per the germline V gene, CDR1 is MDHEN and CDR2 is SYDVKM. The CDR3 DNA is TGTGCCAGCAGTTCTACTCCTTGGACAGGGATCATGAACACTGAAGCTTTCTTT. Protein product: CASSSTPWTGIMNTEAFF. Variable domain in full (rest from reference TRBV28 and TRBJ1-1): DVKVTQSSRYLVKRTGEKVFLECVQDMDHENMFWYRQDPGLGLRLIYFSYDVKMKEKGDIPEGYSVSREKKERFSLILESASTNQTSMYLCASSSTPWTGIMNTEAFFGQGTRLTVV.

V is TRBV3-1 (or the pseudogene TRBV3-2) and J is TRBJ2-2, with TRBD2 matching over 14 bases. Trimming at V came to 4 bases and at J to 4 bases, leaving 11 bases not matched to a gene. The CDR3 extends over 19 amino acids. Per germline, CDR1 LGHDT and CDR2 YNNKEL (reference sequence). CDR3 in amino acids: CASSPTLPGLAGATGELFF. CDR3 DNA: TGTGCCAGCAGCCCCACCCTGCCGGGACTAGCGGGGGCCACCGGGGAGCTGTTTTTT.

The chain links TRBV19 to TRBJ2-7; D perhaps matches TRBD2 (5 bases). With 0 bases removed from V and 4 bases from J, the gap between germline ends came to 7 bases. The germline V gene has CDR1 LNHDA and CDR2 SQIVND (reference sequence). CDR3 size: 13 residues. DNA for the CDR3: TGTGCCAGTAGTATAGATCCGGGGTACGAGCAGTACTTC. Translation gives CASSIDPGYEQYF. The full variable domain, its missing parts supplied by reference TRBV19 and TRBJ2-7, is DGGITQSPKYLFRKEGQNVTLSCEQNLNHDAMYWYRQDPGQGLRLIYYSQIVNDFQKGDIAEGYSVSREKKESFPLTVTSAQKNPTAFYLCASSIDPGYEQYFGPGTRLTVT.

The chain joins TRBV12-5 to TRBJ1-5; 7 bases map to TRBD1. Per germline, CDR1 LGHNT and CDR2 FRNRAP. CDR3 length: 18 amino acids. The junction had 12 bases not matched to a gene; V was cut back by 1 base and J by 3 bases. The chain's CDR3 is CASGLEALSRGSNQPQHF. Written as DNA, the CDR3 is TGTGCTAGTGGTTTGGAGGCTTTGTCCAGGGGGTCCAATCAGCCCCAGCATTTT. The full variable domain, in which reference TRBV12-5 and TRBJ1-5 provide the parts outside the CDR3, is DARVTQTPRHKVTEMGQEVTMRCQPILGHNTVFWYRQTMMQGLELLAYFRNRAPLDDSGMPKDRFSAEMPDATLATLKIQPSEPRDSAVYFCASGLEALSRGSNQPQHFGDGTRLSIL.

This rearrangement joins TRBV5-1 to TRBJ2-7; 9 nucleotides line up with TRBD1. The CDR3 is 14 amino acids. Per germline, CDR1 SGHRS and CDR2 YFSETQ. J was trimmed by 3 bases and V by 7 bases; bases with no gene match: 8. This CDR3 is CASAGTGGSYEQYF. As DNA, the CDR3 is TGCGCCAGCGCGGGAACAGGGGGCAGCTACGAGCAGTACTTC.

The V call is TRBV18, the J call TRBJ2-5, with no clear D. Germline CDR1 reads KGHSH; CDR2 reads LQKENI. V was trimmed by 4 bases and J by 0 bases, leaving 6 bases between them. The CDR3 has 13 residues. In nucleotides, the CDR3 is TGTGCCAGCTCACTCCAGTACCAAGAGACCCAGTACTTC. It yields the protein CASSLQYQETQYF.

V usage is TRBV19 and J usage is TRBJ2-2; D possibly corresponds to TRBD2 (5 bases). The V end lost 7 bases, the J end lost 5 bases, and 17 bases lay between the germline ends. The CDR3 has 15 residues. CDR1 LNHDA and CDR2 SQIVND come from the germline V gene (reference sequence). Written as DNA, the CDR3 is TGTGCCAGTATTGAGGGATCCCTCGGAACCGGGGAGCTGTTTTTT. This sequence encodes CASIEGSLGTGELFF.

CDR3 sequence: CASSSPDGTRRRWETQYF. For the CDR3, the DNA is TGTGCCAGCAGCTCCCCCGACGGGACTAGACGTCGGTGGGAGACCCAGTACTTC. V is TRBV7-2 and J is TRBJ2-5, with TRBD2 matching 8 bases. The CDR3 is made up of 18 amino acids. Germline trimming cut 4 bases from V and 5 bases from J; bases unmatched to any gene: 18. Germline CDR1 and CDR2: SGHTA and FQGNSA.

V is TRBV7-2 and J is TRBJ2-7; TRBD1 matches 8 bases. This CDR3 is 15 amino acids long. Germline V lookup: CDR1 SGHTA, CDR2 FQGNSA. J gave up 5 bases and V 4 bases, and 10 bases lay outside the gene matches. CDR3 bases: TGTGCCAGCAGCTCGGGGGACAGGAAAGTCCACGAGCAGTACTTC. Residues: CASSSGDRKVHEQYF.

V is TRBV28 and J is TRBJ1-1, with D maybe TRBD1 (5 bases). V gave up 6 bases and J gave up 0 bases, with 14 bases separating them. Germline V gives CDR1 MDHEN, CDR2 SYDVKM. The CDR3 is 15 residues long. This chain's CDR3 is CASRARQGLNTEAFF. The CDR3, as DNA: TGTGCCAGCAGAGCCCGCCAGGGTCTGAACACTGAAGCTTTCTTT.

The chain is built from TRBV14 and TRBJ1-2; D gene uncertain. Germline V gene data show CDR1 as SGHDN and CDR2 as FVKESK. The CDR3 spans 13 residues. V lost 2 bases and J 2 bases, leaving 6 bases between the germline ends. The CDR3 spells CASSQIANYGYTF. Written as DNA, the CDR3 is TGTGCCAGCAGCCAAATAGCAAACTATGGCTACACCTTC.

The gene calls are TRBV18 and TRBJ2-7, with a tentative D call TRBD1 (6 bases). Germline CDR1 reads KGHSH; CDR2 reads LQKENI. This CDR3 spans 15 amino acids. Trimming left V 3 bases short and J 7 bases short, with 19 bases between. CDR3 sequence (DNA): TGTGCCAGCTCACCCAGAAACGAGGGGGTCAGGGAGCAGTACTTC. Protein product: CASSPRNEGVREQYF.

V usage is TRBV11-2 and J usage is TRBJ1-1; TRBD1 aligns across 7 bases. V lost 2 bases to trimming and J lost 4 bases; unmatched junction nucleotides: 7. From germline, CDR1 is SGHAT and CDR2 FQNNGV. This CDR3 is 15 amino acids long. The CDR3 DNA sequence: TGTGCCAGCAGCTTAAATACAGGGGTTGGCACTGAAGCTTTCTTT. This encodes CASSLNTGVGTEAFF.

J is TRBJ2-7 and V is TRBV2; 9 bases agree with TRBD1. CDR1 and CDR2 from the germline V gene are SNHLY and FYNNEI. The CDR3 is 16 residues long. With V trimmed by 1 base and J by 4 bases, 8 bases remained unmatched. The CDR3 bases are TGTGCCAGCAGTGAAGGGACAGGGGCTGGACAGTACGAGCAGTACTTC. This sequence encodes CASSEGTGAGQYEQYF.

This rearrangement joins TRBV28 to TRBJ1-2; D is undetermined. Deletions cut 4 bases from V and 8 bases from J, with 17 bases between. This CDR3 comprises 14 residues. The germline V gene has CDR1 MDHEN and CDR2 SYDVKM. The CDR3 here is CASSYRNIARGYTF. The CDR3 DNA reads as TGTGCCAGCAGTTATCGGAACATCGCGCGGGGCTACACCTTC.

The chain links TRBV24-1 to TRBJ2-2; TRBD1 matches at 7 bases. Germline V gene sequence: CDR1 KGHDR, CDR2 SFDVKD. This CDR3 is built from 15 residues. The V segment lost 4 bases and the J segment 4 bases; nucleotides outside the gene matches: 5. The CDR3 sequence is CATSDRQGSTGELFF. The CDR3 DNA follows: TGTGCCACCAGTGACAGACAGGGTAGCACCGGGGAGCTGTTTTTT.